This T cell receptor (beta chain) was profiled in a study of blood T cells in healthy people across ages. Study conclusions and caveats: Getting older went along with TCR beta diversity per million T cells dropping roughly linearly.

Trimming stripped 2 bases from V and 0 bases from J, with 9 bases between. CDR1 is MNHEY, CDR2 SVGEGT, per germline. CDR3 length: 15 residues. A J-beta primer mix and a sample-barcoded 5' primer were used in a second PCR of roughly 6 to 12 cycles. From the 5' RACE reads, TCRdb called clonotypes with MiXCR, one entry per CDR3 protein. Among 1 million or so distinct CDR3 sequences listed, less than 50% were seen once. In regard to this clonotype: Antigen specificity is unknown.

Sequencing was performed on blood. J is TRBJ2-3 and V is TRBV6-2 or TRBV6-3; possible D gene TRBD2, 5 bases. The clonotype originates from a woman aged 55-69 years in good health. The CDR3 protein is CASSYVEVSTDTQYF. The CDR3 nucleotides are TGTGCCAGCAGTTACGTGGAGGTTAGCACAGATACGCAGTATTTT.